The next 5 T cell receptor beta chains were all read from a single sample in a study of radiotherapy plus CTLA-4 blockade in lung cancer. Assay used: immunoSEQ multiplex PCR; TCRdb lists only in-frame clones, some missing. This table has tens of thousands of clones, 80% to 90% appearing once. The specimen was peripheral blood, collected from a patient treated with radiotherapy plus ipilimumab. The receptors stem from a human donor with non-small cell lung cancer whose response to radiotherapy plus ipilimumab could not be evaluated.

This chain joins TRBV7-9 and TRBJ1-2; perhaps TRBD1 as D (6 bases). CDR3 size: 15 residues. V was shortened by 6 bases and J by 5 bases, with 19 bases between the two germline ends. Germline V lookup: CDR1 SEHNR, CDR2 FQNEAQ (reference sequence). The CDR3 DNA follows: TGTGCCAGCAGTAATATCGACTGGACAGATTATGGCTACACCTTC. Translated: CASSNIDWTDYGYTF.

The V and J genes are TRBV28 and TRBJ2-7; 13 bases map to TRBD2. Germline values: CDR1 MDHEN, CDR2 SYDVKM. The CDR3 consists of 14 residues. V lost 6 bases and J lost 4; bases outside the gene matches: 3. The CDR3: CASSRLAGGYEQYF. The CDR3 nucleotides read TGTGCCAGCAGCCGACTAGCGGGAGGTTACGAGCAGTACTTC. The complete variable domain, with remaining parts taken from reference TRBV28 and TRBJ2-7, reads DVKVTQSSRYLVKRTGEKVFLECVQDMDHENMFWYRQDPGLGLRLIYFSYDVKMKEKGDIPEGYSVSREKKERFSLILESASTNQTSMYLCASSRLAGGYEQYFGPGTRLTVT.

The chain has TRBV4-1 and TRBJ2-6, with D possibly TRBD1 on 6 matching bases. V was cut by 1 base and J by 2 bases, with 18 bases left in between. The length of the CDR3 is 19 residues. The germline V gene has CDR1 MGHRA and CDR2 YSYEKL. CDR3 in amino acids: CASSQVSDSSFPGANVLTF. The CDR3, as DNA: TGCGCCAGCAGCCAAGTGTCGGACAGTTCATTCCCTGGGGCCAACGTCCTGACTTTC.

The chain has TRBV27 and TRBJ2-1; a weak D match, TRBD2 (6 bases). The CDR3 consists of 15 residues. Germline values: CDR1 MNHEY, CDR2 SMNVEV (reference sequence). Trimming removed 5 bases from V and 1 base from J, with 12 bases in between. In DNA, the CDR3 is TGTGCCAGCAGTGGACTAAGCGGTTCCTACAATGAGCAGTTCTTC. This translates into CASSGLSGSYNEQFF.

This chain uses TRBV6-1 with TRBJ2-1, with TRBD1 matching 11 bases. The germline CDR1 and CDR2 sequences are MNHNS and SASEGT. J was trimmed by 4 bases and V by 5 bases; bases with no gene match: 10. The CDR3 runs to 17 residues. The CDR3 coding sequence is TGTGCCAGCAGTCAAGTCCCGGGGACAGGGGGTTACAATGAGCAGTTCTTC. Encoded protein: CASSQVPGTGGYNEQFF.